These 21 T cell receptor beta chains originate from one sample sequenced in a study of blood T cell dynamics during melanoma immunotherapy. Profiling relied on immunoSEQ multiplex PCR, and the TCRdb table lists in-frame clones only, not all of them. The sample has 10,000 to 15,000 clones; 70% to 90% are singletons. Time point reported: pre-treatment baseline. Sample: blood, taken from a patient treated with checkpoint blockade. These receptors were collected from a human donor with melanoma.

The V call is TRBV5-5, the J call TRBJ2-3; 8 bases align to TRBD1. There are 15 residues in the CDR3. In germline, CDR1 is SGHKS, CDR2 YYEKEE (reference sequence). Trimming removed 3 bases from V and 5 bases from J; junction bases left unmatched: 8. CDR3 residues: CASSYSDRVEDTQYF. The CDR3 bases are TGTGCCAGCAGCTATTCGGACAGGGTAGAAGATACGCAGTATTTT.

The chain's CDR3 is CASSLGQGGQPQHF. Here the CDR3 DNA reads TGTGCCAGCAGCTTAGGACAGGGAGGTCAGCCCCAGCATTTT. The V and J genes are TRBV7-2 and TRBJ1-5, with 7 bases fitting TRBD1. The CDR3 spans 14 residues. J gave up 6 bases and V 1 base, and 3 bases lay outside the gene matches. Germline CDR1 is SGHTA and CDR2 is FQGNSA.

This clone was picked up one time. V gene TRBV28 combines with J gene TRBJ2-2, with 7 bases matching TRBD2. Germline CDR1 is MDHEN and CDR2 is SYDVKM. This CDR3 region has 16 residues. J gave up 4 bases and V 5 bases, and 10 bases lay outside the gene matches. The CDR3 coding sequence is TGTGCCAGCAGTATGGGGGGGAGGCGGGGCACCGGGGAGCTGTTTTTT. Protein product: CASSMGGRRGTGELFF.

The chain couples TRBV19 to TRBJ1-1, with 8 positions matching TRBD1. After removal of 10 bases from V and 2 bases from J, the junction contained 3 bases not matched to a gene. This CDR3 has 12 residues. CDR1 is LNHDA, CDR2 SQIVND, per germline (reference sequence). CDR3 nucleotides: TGTGCCACCGGGACAGGAAACACTGAAGCTTTCTTT. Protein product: CATGTGNTEAFF.

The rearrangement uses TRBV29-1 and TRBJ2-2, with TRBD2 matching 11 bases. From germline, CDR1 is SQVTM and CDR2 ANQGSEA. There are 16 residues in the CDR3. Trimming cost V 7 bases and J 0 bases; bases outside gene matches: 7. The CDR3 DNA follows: TGCAGCGCCGGGACTAGCGGTGCCCCGAACACCGGGGAGCTGTTTTTT. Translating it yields CSAGTSGAPNTGELFF.

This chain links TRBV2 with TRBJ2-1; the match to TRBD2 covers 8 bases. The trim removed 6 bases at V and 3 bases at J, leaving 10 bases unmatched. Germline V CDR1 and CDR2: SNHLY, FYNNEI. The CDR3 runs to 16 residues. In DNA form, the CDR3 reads TGTGCCAGCAGATCCCTCAGCGGGAGTAACTACAATGAGCAGTTCTTC. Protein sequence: CASRSLSGSNYNEQFF.

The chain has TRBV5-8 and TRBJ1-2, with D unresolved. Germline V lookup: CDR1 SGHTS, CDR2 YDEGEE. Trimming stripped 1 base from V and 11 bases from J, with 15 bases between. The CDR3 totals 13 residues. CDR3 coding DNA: TGTGCCAGCAGCTTGCCTCCGACCCAAACTTACACCTTC. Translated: CASSLPPTQTYTF.

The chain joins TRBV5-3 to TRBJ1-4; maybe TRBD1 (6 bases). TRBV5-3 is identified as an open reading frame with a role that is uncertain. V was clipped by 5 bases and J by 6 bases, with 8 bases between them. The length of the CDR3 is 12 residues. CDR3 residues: CARRDSHEKLFF. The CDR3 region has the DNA TGTGCCAGAAGGGACAGTCATGAAAAACTGTTTTTT.

In DNA, the CDR3 is TGTGCCAGTATCAGTGCTAGCTGGGCCGGGGAGCTGTTTTTT. Protein sequence: CASISASWAGELFF. V and J are TRBV19 and TRBJ2-2, with D perhaps matching TRBD2 (5 bases). The CDR3 covers 14 residues. Trimming left V 7 bases short and J 6 bases short, with 15 bases between. Looked up from germline, CDR1 is LNHDA and CDR2 is SQIVND (reference sequence).

This chain's CDR3 is CASSERAGTEGLNYGYTF. As DNA, the CDR3 is TGTGCCAGCAGTGAACGGGCAGGGACAGAAGGTCTTAACTATGGCTACACCTTC. V and J are TRBV6-1 and TRBJ1-2; 7 bases agree with TRBD1. V shed 2 bases, J shed 1 base, and the junction held 13 bases outside the gene matches. Germline assignment: CDR1 MNHNS and CDR2 SASEGT. The CDR3 loop spans 18 amino acids.

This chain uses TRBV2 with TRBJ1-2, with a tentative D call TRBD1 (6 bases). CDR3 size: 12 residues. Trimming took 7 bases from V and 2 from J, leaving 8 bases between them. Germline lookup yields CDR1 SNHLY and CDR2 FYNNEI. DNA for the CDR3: TGTGCCAGCAAGCAGGGGAACTATGGCTACACCTTC. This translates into CASKQGNYGYTF.

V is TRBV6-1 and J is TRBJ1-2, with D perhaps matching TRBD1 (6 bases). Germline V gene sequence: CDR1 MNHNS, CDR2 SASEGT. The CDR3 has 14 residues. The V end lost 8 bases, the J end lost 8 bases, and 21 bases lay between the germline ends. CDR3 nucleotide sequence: TGTGCCAGCTCCCCACTGACAGGCCCCAAGGGCTACACCTTC. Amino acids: CASSPLTGPKGYTF.

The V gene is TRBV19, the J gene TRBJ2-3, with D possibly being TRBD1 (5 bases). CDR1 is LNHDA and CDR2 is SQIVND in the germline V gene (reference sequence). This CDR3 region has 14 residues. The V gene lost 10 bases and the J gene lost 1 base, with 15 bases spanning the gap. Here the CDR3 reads CATKRGRGTDTQYF. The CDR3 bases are TGTGCCACCAAAAGGGGCAGGGGCACAGATACGCAGTATTTT.

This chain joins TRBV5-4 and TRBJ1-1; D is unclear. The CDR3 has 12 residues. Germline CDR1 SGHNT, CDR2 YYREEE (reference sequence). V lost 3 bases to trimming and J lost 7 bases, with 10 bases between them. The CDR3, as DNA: TGTGCCAGCAGCTCCCGGCGGGATGAAGCTTTCTTT. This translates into CASSSRRDEAFF.

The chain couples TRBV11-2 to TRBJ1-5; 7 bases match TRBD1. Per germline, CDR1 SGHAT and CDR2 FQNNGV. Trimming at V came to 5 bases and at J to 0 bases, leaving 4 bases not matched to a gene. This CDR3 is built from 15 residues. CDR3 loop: CASSRYRGSNQPQHF. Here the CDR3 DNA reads TGTGCCAGCAGCCGATACAGGGGTAGCAATCAGCCCCAGCATTTT. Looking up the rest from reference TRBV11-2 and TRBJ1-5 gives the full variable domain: EAGVAQSPRYKIIEKRQSVAFWCNPISGHATLYWYQQILGQGPKLLIQFQNNGVVDDSQLPKDRFSAERLKGVDSTLKIQPAKLEDSAVYLCASSRYRGSNQPQHFGDGTRLSIL.

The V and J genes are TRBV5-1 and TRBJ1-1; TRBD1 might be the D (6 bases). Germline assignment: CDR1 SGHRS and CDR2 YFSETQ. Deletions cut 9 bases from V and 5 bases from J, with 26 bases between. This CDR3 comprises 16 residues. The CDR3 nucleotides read TGCGCCACCTCGGGAGGGGACAATTGGGAGGGAACTGAAGCTTTCTTT. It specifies CATSGGDNWEGTEAFF.

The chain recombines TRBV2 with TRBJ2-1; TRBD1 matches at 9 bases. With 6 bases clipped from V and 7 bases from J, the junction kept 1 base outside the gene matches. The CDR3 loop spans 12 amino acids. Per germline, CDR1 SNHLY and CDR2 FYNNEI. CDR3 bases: TGTGCCAGCAGGGACAGGGGTAATGAGCAGTTCTTC. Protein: CASRDRGNEQFF.

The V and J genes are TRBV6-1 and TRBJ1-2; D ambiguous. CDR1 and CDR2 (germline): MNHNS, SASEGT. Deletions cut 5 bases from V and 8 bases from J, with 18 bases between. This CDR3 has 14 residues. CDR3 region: CASSLGIAQDGYTF. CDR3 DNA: TGTGCCAGCAGTCTCGGGATCGCCCAGGACGGCTACACCTTC.

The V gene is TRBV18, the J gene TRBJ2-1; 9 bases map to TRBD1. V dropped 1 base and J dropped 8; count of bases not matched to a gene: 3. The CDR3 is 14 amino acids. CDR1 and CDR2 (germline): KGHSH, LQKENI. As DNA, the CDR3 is TGTGCCAGCTCACCACGGACAGGGGCGGATGAGCAGTTCTTC. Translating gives CASSPRTGADEQFF.

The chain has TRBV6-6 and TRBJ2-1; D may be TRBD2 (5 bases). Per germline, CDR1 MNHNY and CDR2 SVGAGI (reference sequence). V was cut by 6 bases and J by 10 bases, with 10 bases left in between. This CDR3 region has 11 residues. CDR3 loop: CASRGPGEQFF. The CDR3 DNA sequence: TGTGCCAGCAGGGGTCCGGGAGAGCAGTTCTTC.

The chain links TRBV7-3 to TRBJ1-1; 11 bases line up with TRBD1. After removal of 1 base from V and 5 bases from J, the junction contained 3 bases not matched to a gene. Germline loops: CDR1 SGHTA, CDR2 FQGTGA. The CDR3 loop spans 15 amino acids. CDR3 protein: CASSLKGTGGTEAFF. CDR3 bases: TGTGCCAGCAGCTTAAAAGGGACAGGGGGAACTGAAGCTTTCTTT. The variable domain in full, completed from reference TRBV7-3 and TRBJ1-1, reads GAGVSQTPSNKVTEKGKYVELRCDPISGHTALYWYRQSLGQGPEFLIYFQGTGAADDSGLPNDRFFAVRPEGSVSTLKIQRTERGDSAVYLCASSLKGTGGTEAFFGQGTRLTVV.